This paragraph covers one T cell receptor (beta chain) sequence. The CDR3 loop spans 12 amino acids. CDR1 SGHTA and CDR2 FQGNSA come from the germline V gene. V was trimmed by 5 bases and J by 4 bases, leaving 9 bases between them. TCRdb keeps only in-frame clones here, not all; method: immunoSEQ multiplex PCR. The profile covers 150,000 to 200,000 clones, with about 91% appearing a single time and around a tenth taken by the ten largest. These data come from a study of T cell responses to AZD1222 COVID-19 vaccine. The J gene is TRBJ2-7, the V gene TRBV7-2; weak D call: TRBD2 (6 bases). Here the sequenced sample was peripheral blood, taken 28 days after the second AZD1222 dose. The sequence came from an adult who received the AZD1222 COVID-19 vaccine. CDR3 loop: CASSGTGYEQYF. CDR3 DNA sequence: TGTGCCAGCAGCGGGACTGGGTACGAGCAGTACTTC.